These 14 T cell receptor beta chains originate from one sample sequenced in a study of cytomegalovirus exposure and HLA in healthy donors. PCR was performed using 60 Vbeta and 13 Jbeta primers. Some clones are missing from TCRdb's copy, which holds only in-frame ones; the method was immunoSEQ multiplex PCR. The sample lists 200,000 to 250,000 clones, more than 80% occurring once. Source material: PBMCs. These receptors were collected from a man aged 30 to 39 in good health and CMV-seronegative.

The chain joins TRBV6-5 to TRBJ1-1; weak D call: TRBD1 (5 bases). From germline, CDR1 is MNHEY and CDR2 SVGAGI. Trimming shortened V by 5 bases and J by 1 base, and 14 bases separated the two germline ends. The CDR3 is 15 residues long. The CDR3 nucleotides are TGTGCCAGCAGTCTTGACAGCAACTGGAACACTGAAGCTTTCTTT. It translates to CASSLDSNWNTEAFF.

The CDR3 region is CASSERGFYNSPLHF. The DNA of the CDR3 is TGTGCCAGCAGCGAGAGGGGGTTTTATAATTCACCCCTCCACTTT. J is TRBJ1-6 and V is TRBV7-8; weak D call: TRBD1 (6 bases). V was trimmed by 5 bases and J by 4 bases, leaving 12 bases between them. Germline V CDR1 and CDR2: SGHVS, FQNEAQ. This CDR3 is built from 15 residues.

V gene TRBV6-5 combines with J gene TRBJ2-3; 7 bases fit TRBD2. The CDR3 extends over 16 amino acids. Trimming took 2 bases from V and 5 from J; bases not matched to a gene: 10. The germline V gene has CDR1 MNHEY and CDR2 SVGAGI. CDR3 in amino acids: CASSYGFGRGIDTQYF. In DNA form, the CDR3 reads TGTGCCAGCAGTTACGGCTTTGGGCGGGGGATAGATACGCAGTATTTT.

This chain uses TRBV27 with TRBJ1-5; D ambiguous. Trimming removed 7 bases from V and 5 bases from J, with 24 bases in between. The CDR3 spans 17 residues. Germline V gene data show CDR1 as MNHEY and CDR2 as SMNVEV (reference sequence). The CDR3 sequence: CASTHGLAPYRYQPQHF. DNA of the CDR3: TGTGCCAGCACCCATGGACTGGCGCCCTATAGGTATCAGCCCCAGCATTTT.

The rearrangement links TRBV5-1 to TRBJ1-1, with TRBD1 matching 7 bases. Germline CDR1 SGHRS, CDR2 YFSETQ. This CDR3 is built from 14 residues. V lost 2 bases, J lost 4 bases, and 5 bases stayed unmatched. In DNA form, the CDR3 reads TGCGCCAGCAGCTTACAGGGGAAGAGCACTGAAGCTTTCTTT. Translated, it gives CASSLQGKSTEAFF.

CDR3 amino acids: CASSKQGTYEQYF. The CDR3 region has the DNA TGTGCCAGCAGTAAACAGGGTACCTACGAGCAGTACTTC. The chain joins TRBV2 to TRBJ2-7, with a weak D call TRBD1 (6 bases). The germline V gene has CDR1 SNHLY and CDR2 FYNNEI. CDR3 length equals 13 residues. Trimming removed 5 bases at V and 2 bases at J, with 10 bases between.

V gene TRBV6-5 combines with J gene TRBJ1-2; 10 nucleotides agree with TRBD1. The CDR3 sequence is 15 residues long. J was trimmed by 2 bases and V by 2 bases; bases with no gene match: 2. CDR1 is MNHEY and CDR2 is SVGAGI in the germline V gene. CDR3 DNA sequence: TGTGCCAGCAGTTACGAGGGACAGGGGAACTATGGCTACACCTTC. It specifies CASSYEGQGNYGYTF.

The rearrangement joins TRBV5-4 to TRBJ1-2; D gene unclear. Trimming removed 0 bases at V and 8 bases at J, with 17 bases between. Germline values: CDR1 SGHNT, CDR2 YYREEE (reference sequence). The CDR3 sequence is 15 residues long. This CDR3 reads CASSLAGRQEKGYTF. DNA for the CDR3: TGTGCCAGCAGCTTGGCCGGCAGGCAGGAAAAGGGCTACACCTTC.

This clone was counted a single time. This sequence joins TRBV13 and TRBJ1-3; D ambiguous. Trimming pared 2 bases from V and 4 bases from J, leaving 12 bases between. The CDR3 is made up of 15 amino acids. CDR1 and CDR2 (germline): PRHDT, FYEKMQ (reference sequence). CDR3 DNA: TGTGCCAGCAGCTTATGGCAGCGGAACGGAAACACCATATATTTT. This sequence encodes CASSLWQRNGNTIYF.

Only a few counts were recorded for this clone. The V and J genes are TRBV28 and TRBJ2-2; no clear D. V was pared by 5 bases and J by 1 base, with 17 bases between. The germline gives CDR1 MDHEN, CDR2 SYDVKM. The CDR3 runs 17 residues. The CDR3 loop is CASSLKLGSWNTGELFF. The CDR3 DNA is TGTGCCAGCAGTCTAAAATTGGGCTCGTGGAACACCGGGGAGCTGTTTTTT.

The chain couples TRBV15 to TRBJ1-3; 7 bases line up with TRBD1. Germline CDR1 LNHNV, CDR2 YYDKDF (reference sequence). The V segment lost 10 bases and the J segment 7 bases; nucleotides outside the gene matches: 7. This CDR3 has 12 amino acids. This chain's CDR3 is CAILDRENTIYF. In nucleotides, the CDR3 is TGTGCCATCCTTGACAGGGAGAACACCATATATTTT.

This chain joins TRBV4-2 and TRBJ1-6, with 12 bases fitting TRBD1. Germline V gene lookup returns CDR1 LGHNA and CDR2 YNFKEQ. Unmatched junction bases numbered 15, after V lost 4 bases and J lost 8 bases. This CDR3 contains 19 residues. This chain's CDR3 is CASSPQGTGGGFQDSPLHF. The CDR3 region has the DNA TGTGCCAGCAGCCCCCAGGGGACAGGGGGCGGGTTCCAGGATTCACCCCTCCACTTT.

The V and J genes are TRBV2 and TRBJ1-1; D unresolved. The CDR3 has 13 residues. V was shortened by 7 bases and J by 3 bases, with 12 bases between the two germline ends. Germline values: CDR1 SNHLY, CDR2 FYNNEI. The CDR3: CASTIIPDTEAFF. CDR3 nucleotide sequence: TGTGCCAGCACCATAATTCCGGACACTGAAGCTTTCTTT.

This rearrangement joins TRBV6-1 to TRBJ1-2; D call uncertain. V lost 7 bases and J lost 5, with 17 bases in between. CDR1 and CDR2 from the germline V gene are MNHNS and SASEGT. This CDR3 is 14 amino acids long. CDR3 loop: CASTYTGEFYGYTF. DNA of the CDR3: TGTGCCAGCACCTACACTGGGGAGTTTTATGGCTACACCTTC.